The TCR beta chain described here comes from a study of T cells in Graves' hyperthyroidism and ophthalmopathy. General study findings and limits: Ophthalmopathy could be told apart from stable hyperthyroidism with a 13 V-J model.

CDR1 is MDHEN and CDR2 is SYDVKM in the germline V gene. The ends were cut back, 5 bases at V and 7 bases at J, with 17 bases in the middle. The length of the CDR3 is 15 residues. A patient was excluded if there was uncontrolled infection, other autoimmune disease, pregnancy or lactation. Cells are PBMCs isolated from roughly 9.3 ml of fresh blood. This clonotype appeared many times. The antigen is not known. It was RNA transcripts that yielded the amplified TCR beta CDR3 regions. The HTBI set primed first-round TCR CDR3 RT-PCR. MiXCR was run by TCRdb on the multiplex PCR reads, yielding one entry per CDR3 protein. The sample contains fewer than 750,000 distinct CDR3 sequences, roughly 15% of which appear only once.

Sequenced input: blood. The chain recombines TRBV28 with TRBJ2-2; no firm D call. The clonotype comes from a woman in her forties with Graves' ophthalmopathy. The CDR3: CASSLLDTNGGELFF. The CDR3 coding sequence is TGTGCCAGCAGTCTTCTAGATACGAATGGCGGGGAGCTGTTTTTT.